The TCR beta chain under discussion was sequenced for a study of blood T cell repertoires in COVID-19. Background on the study: T cells, B-cell-depleted T cells, or PBMCs supplied cDNA or gDNA.

Data came from immunoSEQ multiplex PCR; TCRdb stores just in-frame clones and leaves some out. The sample has fewer than 80,000 clones, over 85% seen once. Sequencing was performed on peripheral blood. The clonotype comes from a woman aged 80 or over with active or convalescent COVID-19.

CDR3 nucleotides: TGCGCCTCCCGGGGGTTCCGGGACACCGGGGAGCTGTTTTTT. Translation: CASRGFRDTGELFF. The J gene is TRBJ2-2, the V gene TRBV23-1; TRBD2 might be the D (6 bases). Being an ORF, TRBV23-1 has a function that is uncertain. The V gene lost 11 bases and the J gene lost 3 bases, with 16 bases spanning the gap. The CDR3 contains 14 residues.